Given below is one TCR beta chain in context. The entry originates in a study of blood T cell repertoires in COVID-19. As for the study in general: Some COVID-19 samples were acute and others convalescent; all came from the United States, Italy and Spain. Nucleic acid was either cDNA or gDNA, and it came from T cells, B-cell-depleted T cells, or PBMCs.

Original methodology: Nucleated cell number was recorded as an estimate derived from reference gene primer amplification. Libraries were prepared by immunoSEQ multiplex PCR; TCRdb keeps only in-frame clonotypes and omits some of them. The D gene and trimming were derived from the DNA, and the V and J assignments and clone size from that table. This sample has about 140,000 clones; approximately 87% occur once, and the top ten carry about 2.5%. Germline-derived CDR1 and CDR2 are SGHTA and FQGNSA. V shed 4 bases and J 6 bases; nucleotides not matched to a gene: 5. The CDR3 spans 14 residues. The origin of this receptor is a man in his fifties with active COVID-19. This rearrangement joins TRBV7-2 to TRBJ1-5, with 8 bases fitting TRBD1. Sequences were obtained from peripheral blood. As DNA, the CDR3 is TGTGCCAGCAGCTGGGGGGACAGGTTTCAGCCCCAGCATTTT. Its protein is CASSWGDRFQPQHF.